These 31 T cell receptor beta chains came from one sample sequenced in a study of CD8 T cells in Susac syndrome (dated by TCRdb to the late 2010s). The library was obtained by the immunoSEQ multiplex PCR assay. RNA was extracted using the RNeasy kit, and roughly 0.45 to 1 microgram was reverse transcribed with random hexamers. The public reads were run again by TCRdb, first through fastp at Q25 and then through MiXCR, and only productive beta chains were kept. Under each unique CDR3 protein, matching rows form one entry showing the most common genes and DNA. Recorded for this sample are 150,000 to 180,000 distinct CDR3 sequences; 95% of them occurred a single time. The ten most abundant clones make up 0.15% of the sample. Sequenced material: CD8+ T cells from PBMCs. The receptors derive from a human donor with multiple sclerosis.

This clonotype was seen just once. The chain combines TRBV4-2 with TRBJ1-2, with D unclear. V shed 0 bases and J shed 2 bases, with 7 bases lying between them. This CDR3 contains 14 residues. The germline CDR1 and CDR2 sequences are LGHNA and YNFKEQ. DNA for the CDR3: TGTGCCAGCAGCCAAGAAACCGAGAACTATGGCTACACCTTC. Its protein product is CASSQETENYGYTF.

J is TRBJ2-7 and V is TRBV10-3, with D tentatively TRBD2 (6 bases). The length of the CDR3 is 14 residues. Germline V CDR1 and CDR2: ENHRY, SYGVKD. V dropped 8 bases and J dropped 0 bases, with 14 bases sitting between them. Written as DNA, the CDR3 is TGTGCCATCTCGGGGGACGTGAGCTCCTACGAGCAGTACTTC. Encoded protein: CAISGDVSSYEQYF.

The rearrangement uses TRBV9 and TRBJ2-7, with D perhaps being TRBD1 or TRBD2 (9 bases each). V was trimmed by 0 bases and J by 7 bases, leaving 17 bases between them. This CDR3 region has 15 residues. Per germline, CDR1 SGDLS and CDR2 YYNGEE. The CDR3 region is CASSVASGTGQEQYF. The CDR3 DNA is TGTGCCAGCAGCGTAGCTAGCGGGACAGGGCAAGAGCAGTACTTC.

In DNA form, the CDR3 reads TGTGCCAGCAGTGCCCTCCCCCTCGAGCAGTACGTC. Amino acid sequence: CASSALPLEQYV. The chain uses TRBV6-1 and TRBJ2-7; the D is unclear. This CDR3 has 12 residues. V dropped 4 bases and J dropped 6 bases, with 10 bases sitting between them. Germline CDR1 MNHNS, CDR2 SASEGT.

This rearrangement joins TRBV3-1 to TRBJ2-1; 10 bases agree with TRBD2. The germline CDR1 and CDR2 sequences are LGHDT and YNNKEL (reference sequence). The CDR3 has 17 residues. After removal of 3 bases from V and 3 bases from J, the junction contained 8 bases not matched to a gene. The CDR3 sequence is CASSHSAGGPLYNEQFF. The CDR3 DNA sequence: TGTGCCAGCAGCCACTCAGCGGGGGGGCCTCTCTACAATGAGCAGTTCTTC.

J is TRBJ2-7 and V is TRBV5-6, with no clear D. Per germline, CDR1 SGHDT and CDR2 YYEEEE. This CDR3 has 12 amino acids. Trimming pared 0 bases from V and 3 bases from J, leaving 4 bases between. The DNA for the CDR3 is TGTGCCAGCAGCTTGGGCGTCTACGAGCAGTACGTC. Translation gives CASSLGVYEQYV.

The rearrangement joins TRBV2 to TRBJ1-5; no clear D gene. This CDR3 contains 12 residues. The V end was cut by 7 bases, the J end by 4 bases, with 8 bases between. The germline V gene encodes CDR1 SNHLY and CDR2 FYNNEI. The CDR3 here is CASTGENQPQHF. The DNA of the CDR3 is TGTGCCAGCACTGGAGAAAATCAGCCCCAGCATTTT.

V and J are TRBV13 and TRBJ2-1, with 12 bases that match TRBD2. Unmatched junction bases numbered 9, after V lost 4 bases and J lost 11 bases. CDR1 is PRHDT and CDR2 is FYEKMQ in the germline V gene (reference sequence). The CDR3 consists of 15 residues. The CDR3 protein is CASSSGRTSGVKQFF. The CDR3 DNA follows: TGTGCCAGCAGCTCCGGCCGGACTAGCGGGGTTAAGCAGTTCTTC.

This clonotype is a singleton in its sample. DNA for the CDR3: TGTGCCAGCAGGGACTATCCGATCACAGATACGCAGTATTTT. It is translated as CASRDYPITDTQYF. V usage is TRBV2 and J usage is TRBJ2-3; the D gene is possibly TRBD2 (6 bases). The CDR3 contains 14 residues. Trimming removed 6 bases at V and 2 bases at J, with 12 bases between. The germline gives CDR1 SNHLY, CDR2 FYNNEI.

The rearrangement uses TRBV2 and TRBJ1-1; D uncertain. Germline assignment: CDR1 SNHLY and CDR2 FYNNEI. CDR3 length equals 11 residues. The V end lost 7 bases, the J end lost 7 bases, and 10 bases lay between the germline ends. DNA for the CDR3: TGTGCCAGCAACGGGCCGGATGAAGCTTTCTTT. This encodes CASNGPDEAFF.

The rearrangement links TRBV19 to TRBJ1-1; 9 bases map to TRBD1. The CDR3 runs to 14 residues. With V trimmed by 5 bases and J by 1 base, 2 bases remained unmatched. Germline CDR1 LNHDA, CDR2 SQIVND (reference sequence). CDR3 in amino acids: CASSWTGANTEAFF. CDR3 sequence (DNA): TGTGCCAGTAGTTGGACAGGGGCGAACACTGAAGCTTTCTTT.

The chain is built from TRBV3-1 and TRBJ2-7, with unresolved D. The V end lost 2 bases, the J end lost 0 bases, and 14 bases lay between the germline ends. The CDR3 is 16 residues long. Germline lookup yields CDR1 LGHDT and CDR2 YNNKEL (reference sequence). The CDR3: CASSQPSETNSYEQYF. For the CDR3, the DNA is TGTGCCAGCAGCCAACCCTCGGAAACGAACTCCTACGAGCAGTACTTC.

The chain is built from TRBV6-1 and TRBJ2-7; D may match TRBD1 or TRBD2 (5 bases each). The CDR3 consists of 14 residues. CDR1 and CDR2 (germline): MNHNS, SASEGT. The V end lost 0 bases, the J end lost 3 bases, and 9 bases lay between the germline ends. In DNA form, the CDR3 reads TGTGCCAGCAGTGAAGCTTGGGGGAGCTACGAGCAGTACTTC. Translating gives CASSEAWGSYEQYF.

The CDR3 coding sequence is TGTGCCAGTAGTGAGAGGACAGGGGGCATGGAGCCCCAGCATTTT. Its translation: CASSERTGGMEPQHF. The V gene is TRBV19, the J gene TRBJ1-5, with TRBD1 matching over 11 bases. The trim removed 5 bases at V and 8 bases at J, leaving 8 bases unmatched. Germline-derived CDR1 and CDR2 are LNHDA and SQIVND (reference sequence). This CDR3 is built from 15 residues.

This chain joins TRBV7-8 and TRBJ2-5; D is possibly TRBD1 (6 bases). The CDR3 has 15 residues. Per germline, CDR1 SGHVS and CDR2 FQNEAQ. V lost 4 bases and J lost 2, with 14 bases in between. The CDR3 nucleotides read TGTGCCAGCAGCTATCCTTGGGGGCTTCAAGAGACCCAGTACTTC. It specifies CASSYPWGLQETQYF.

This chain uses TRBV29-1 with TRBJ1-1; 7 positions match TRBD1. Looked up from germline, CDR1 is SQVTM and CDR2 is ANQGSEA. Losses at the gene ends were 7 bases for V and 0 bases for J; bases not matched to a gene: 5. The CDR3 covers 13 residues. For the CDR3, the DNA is TGCAGCGCCACGGACAGGATGAACACTGAAGCTTTCTTT. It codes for CSATDRMNTEAFF.

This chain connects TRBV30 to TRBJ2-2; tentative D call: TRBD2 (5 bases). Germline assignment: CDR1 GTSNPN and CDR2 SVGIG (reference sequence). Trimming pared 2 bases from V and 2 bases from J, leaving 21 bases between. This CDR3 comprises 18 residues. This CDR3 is CAWSLPNPADFNTGELFF. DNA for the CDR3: TGTGCCTGGAGTCTTCCAAACCCGGCGGACTTTAACACCGGGGAGCTGTTTTTT.

The CDR3 DNA reads TGTGCCAGCAGCCCCCGCGGATACTATGGCTACACCTTC. Its translation is CASSPRGYYGYTF. The V and J genes are TRBV3-1 and TRBJ1-2; D gene ambiguous. The V gene's germline CDR1 is LGHDT and CDR2 YNNKEL (reference sequence). The CDR3 runs to 13 residues. Trimming removed 4 bases at V and 3 bases at J, with 9 bases between. The variable domain in full, completed from reference TRBV3-1 and TRBJ1-2, reads DTAVSQTPKYLVTQMGNDKSIKCEQNLGHDTMYWYKQDSKKFLKIMFSYNNKELIINETVPNRFSPKSPDKAHLNLHINSLELGDSAVYFCASSPRGYYGYTFGSGTRLTVV.

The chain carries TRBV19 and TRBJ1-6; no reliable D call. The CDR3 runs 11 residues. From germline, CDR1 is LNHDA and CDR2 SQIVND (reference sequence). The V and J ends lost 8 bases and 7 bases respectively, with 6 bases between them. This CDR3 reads CASGQNSPLHF. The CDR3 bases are TGTGCCAGTGGTCAGAATTCACCCCTCCACTTT.

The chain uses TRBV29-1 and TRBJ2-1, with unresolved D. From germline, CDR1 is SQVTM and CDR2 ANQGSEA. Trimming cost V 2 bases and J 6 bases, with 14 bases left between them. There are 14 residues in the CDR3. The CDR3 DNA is TGCAGCGTTGAAAGACTCAAACCCTCCAATGAGCAGTTCTTC. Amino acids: CSVERLKPSNEQFF.

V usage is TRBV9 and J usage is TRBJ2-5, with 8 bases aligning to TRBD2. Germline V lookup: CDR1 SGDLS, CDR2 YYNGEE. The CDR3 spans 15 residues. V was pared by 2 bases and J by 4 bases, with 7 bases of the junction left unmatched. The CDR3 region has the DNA TGTGCCAGCAGCGTCTCCGGGGGGGCAGGAGAGACCCAGTACTTC. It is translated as CASSVSGGAGETQYF.

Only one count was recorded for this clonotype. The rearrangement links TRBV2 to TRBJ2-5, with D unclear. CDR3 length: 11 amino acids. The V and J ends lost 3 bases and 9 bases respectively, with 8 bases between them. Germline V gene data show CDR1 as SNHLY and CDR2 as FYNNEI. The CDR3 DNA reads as TGTGCCAGCAGTGAGCGGCGGTCCCAGTACTTC. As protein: CASSERRSQYF.

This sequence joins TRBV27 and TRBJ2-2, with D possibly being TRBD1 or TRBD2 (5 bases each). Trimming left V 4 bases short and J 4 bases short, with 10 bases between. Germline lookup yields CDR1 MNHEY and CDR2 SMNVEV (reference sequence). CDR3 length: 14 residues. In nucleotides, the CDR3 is TGTGCCAGCAGTTCGCAGGGAGTCACCGGGGAGCTGTTTTTT. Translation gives CASSSQGVTGELFF.

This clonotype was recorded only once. CDR3: CASSYKGKGEQYF. The CDR3 nucleotides are TGTGCCAGCAGTTATAAGGGGAAGGGGGAGCAGTACTTC. The chain couples TRBV6-5 to TRBJ2-7, with D possibly matching TRBD1 (5 bases). V was trimmed by 3 bases and J by 7 bases, leaving 13 bases between them. The germline gives CDR1 MNHEY, CDR2 SVGAGI. The CDR3 spans 13 residues.

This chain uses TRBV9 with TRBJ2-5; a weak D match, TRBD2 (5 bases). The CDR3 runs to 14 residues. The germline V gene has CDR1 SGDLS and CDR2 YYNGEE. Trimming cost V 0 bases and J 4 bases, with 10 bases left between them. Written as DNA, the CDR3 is TGTGCCAGCAGCGTAGGGCTAGCAAGAGAGACCCAGTACTTC. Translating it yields CASSVGLARETQYF.

CDR3 DNA: TGTGCCAGCAGCCTTGACGGAAGCTCCTACAATGAGCAGTTCTTC. Protein sequence: CASSLDGSSYNEQFF. The V call is TRBV27, the J call TRBJ2-1; D gene ambiguous. The CDR3 spans 15 residues. Looked up from germline, CDR1 is MNHEY and CDR2 is SMNVEV (reference sequence). Trimming cost V 6 bases and J 0 bases, with 12 bases left between them.

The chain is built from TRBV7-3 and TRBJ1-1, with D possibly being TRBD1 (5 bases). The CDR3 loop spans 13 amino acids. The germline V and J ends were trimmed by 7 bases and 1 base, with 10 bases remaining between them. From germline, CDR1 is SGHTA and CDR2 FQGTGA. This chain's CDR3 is CASTLDRNTEAFF. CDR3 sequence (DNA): TGTGCCAGCACCCTAGACAGGAACACTGAAGCTTTCTTT.

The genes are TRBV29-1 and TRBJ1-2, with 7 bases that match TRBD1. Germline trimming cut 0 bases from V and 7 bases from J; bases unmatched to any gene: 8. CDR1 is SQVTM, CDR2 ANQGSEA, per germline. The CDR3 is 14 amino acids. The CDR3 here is CSVEDTTGTPGYTF. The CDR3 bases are TGCAGCGTTGAAGATACGACAGGGACACCTGGCTACACCTTC.

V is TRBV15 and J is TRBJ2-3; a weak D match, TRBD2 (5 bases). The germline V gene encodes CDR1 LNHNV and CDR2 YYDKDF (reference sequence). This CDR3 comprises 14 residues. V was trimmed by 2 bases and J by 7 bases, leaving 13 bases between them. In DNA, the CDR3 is TGTGCCACCAGCAGACCCCCGGACTTGAATACGCAGTATTTT. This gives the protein CATSRPPDLNTQYF.

DNA of the CDR3: TGTGCCAGCTCCAAGGGTACTGAAGCTTTCTTT. Protein product: CASSKGTEAFF. J is TRBJ1-1 and V is TRBV7-6, with no clear D. Germline CDR1 SGHVS, CDR2 FNYEAQ. The CDR3 extends over 11 amino acids. Trimming removed 8 bases from V and 5 bases from J, with 9 bases in between. The full variable domain, its missing parts supplied by reference TRBV7-6 and TRBJ1-1, is GAGVSQSPRYKVTKRGQDVALRCDPISGHVSLYWYRQALGQGPEFLTYFNYEAQQDKSGLPNDRFSAERPEGSISTLTIQRTEQRDSAMYRCASSKGTEAFFGQGTRLTVV.

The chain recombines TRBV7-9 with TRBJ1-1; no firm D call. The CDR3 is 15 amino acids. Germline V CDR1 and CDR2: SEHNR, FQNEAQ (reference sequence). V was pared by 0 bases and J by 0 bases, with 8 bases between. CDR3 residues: CASSLARVMNTEAFF. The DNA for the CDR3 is TGTGCCAGCAGCTTAGCTCGAGTTATGAACACTGAAGCTTTCTTT.